The entry below describes one T cell receptor (beta chain). Its antigen target is currently unknown. Base qualities are not recorded, but no much larger clone differs from it by a single base. These data come from a study of neoadjuvant anti-PD-1 for oral cavity cancer (dated by TCRdb to about 2021). Broadly, across the study: Before undergoing curative-intent surgical resection, most patients got three to four biweekly nivolumab doses at 3 mg/kg. Patients without progression received a fourth nivolumab dose around day 43 and underwent definitive surgical resection on days 50-56. Under RECIST 1.1, a patient counted as a responder if showing complete response, partial response or stable disease, and as a non-responder if showing progression. The parent correlative cohort had around 11 patients and a response rate of over 25%.

The paper's findings and limits, for the study overall: Only a few patients per response group were included in the TCR analyses, and larger cohorts for validation were called for by the authors. Higher pretreatment blood Treg/Th17 ratios correlated with higher pretreatment blood TCRbeta clonality and lower post-treatment tumor TCRbeta clonality. After neoadjuvant nivolumab, T cell clonality (Gini index) in PBMCs was significantly higher in non-responders than in responders.

Its CDR3 holds 17 amino acids, cysteine through phenylalanine. Left in the record is the CDR3 DNA by itself, 51 bases read in frame from the first base. In the germline V gene (reference sequence), CDR1 corresponds to GTSNPN and CDR2 to SVGIG. V and J are truncated by 3 bases and 2 bases respectively, leaving an intervening sequence of 20 bases. For deep sequencing, each PBMC sample was run in six replicates, with libraries mostly built from 400 to 550 ng of input genomic DNA. Following the manufacturer's instructions, the team built TCRbeta libraries using the immunoSEQ hsTCRbeta kit. An Illumina NovaSeq 6000 S4 flow cell was used to sequence the final libraries, which had first been combined to 3 nM. The published analysis was carried out like this. Raw data preprocessing and quality control were performed with the immunoSEQ Analyzer. The analysis was limited to productive rearrangements, and each clonotype was defined by a unique CDR3 amino acid sequence. Repertoire clonality was estimated as the Gini-Simpson index, which was calculated using the R package tcR. Student's t test was used to compare Gini indices, while Pearson correlation assessed associations with tumor size change. TCRdb holds this immuneACCESS table with in-frame rearrangements only. Some clones are missing; in checked studies, unresolved V genes explain under half, and the rest has no known cause. The D gene and trimming were derived from the DNA, and the V and J assignments and clone size from that table. This sample gives about 16,000 clones in total; roughly 78% of them show up just once. About 3% of the sample is held by the ten biggest clonotypes.

This specimen's time point label, interpreted: before neoadjuvant nivolumab. None of the patients had received prior systemic or radiation treatment, and all were newly diagnosed with stage II-IVA oral cavity squamous cell carcinoma. Everyone in the cohort had locally advanced, HPV-negative oral cavity squamous cell carcinoma. Peripheral blood mononuclear cells were analyzed directly and were not maintained or expanded in culture. The samples were obtained from a longitudinal correlative study of a single-arm phase II trial testing neoadjuvant nivolumab in oral cavity squamous cell carcinoma. Subject-matched pre- and post-treatment PBMCs and tumors from three responders and three non-responders underwent genomic DNA-based TCRbeta sequencing. Peripheral blood mononuclear cells were collected before nivolumab treatment and were collected again after treatment, at the time of surgery. Genomic DNA was isolated from PBMCs using the Maxwell RSC DNA from Cells kit.

This TCR was sampled from a person aged 40 to 85 with oral cavity squamous cell carcinoma. The sequencing here drew on PBMCs, taken before nivolumab (anti-PD-1) treatment. The sequence joins TRBV30 to TRBJ1-5, with a tentative D gene TRBD1 over 5 matching bases. The encoded CDR3 is CAWSGVGSGVRNQPQHF. The DNA reads TGTGCCTGGAGCGGGGTGGGGTCGGGGGTACGCAATCAGCCCCAGCATTTT.